Included here is one T cell receptor beta chain sequence, with context. Trimming removed 3 bases from V and 1 base from J, with 9 bases in between. The germline V gene encodes CDR1 SQVTM and CDR2 ANQGSEA. The CDR3 consists of 13 residues. This specimen comes from a study of blood T cell repertoires in COVID-19. Study-level information: Samples representing acute and convalescent COVID-19 were sourced from the United States, Italy and Spain.

Data came from immunoSEQ multiplex PCR; TCRdb stores just in-frame clones and leaves some out. This table holds roughly 670,000 clones, over 80% found once. The sequenced sample consisted of peripheral blood. This chain connects TRBV29-1 to TRBJ1-1; D unresolved. This TCR was recovered from a woman between 18 and 29 years old with acute or convalescent COVID-19. CDR3 in DNA: TGCAGCGTTGACACAATTCGGAACACTGAAGCTTTCTTT. The encoded protein is CSVDTIRNTEAFF.